This T cell receptor beta chain was observed in a study of cytomegalovirus exposure and HLA in healthy donors. Broader study findings: The authors listed around 150 TCR beta chains as cytomegalovirus-associated.

This table comes from immunoSEQ multiplex PCR, and its TCRdb copy is limited to in-frame clones, with some not included. The data contain 150,000 to 250,000 clones, roughly 82% of them seen just once; the ten biggest clones take up around an eighth. In the case of this clone: Antigen: not known.

J gave up 6 bases and V 6 bases, and 3 bases lay outside the gene matches. The CDR3 has 12 residues. Germline V gene lookup returns CDR1 SQVTM and CDR2 ANQGSEA. The origin of this receptor is a woman in her twenties or thirties in good health and CMV-seropositive. This sequence joins TRBV29-1 and TRBJ1-2, with TRBD1 identical over 11 bases. Specimen: PBMCs. The CDR3 DNA sequence: TGCAGCGTGCTGGGACAGGGGGATGGCTACACCTTC. This gives the protein CSVLGQGDGYTF.